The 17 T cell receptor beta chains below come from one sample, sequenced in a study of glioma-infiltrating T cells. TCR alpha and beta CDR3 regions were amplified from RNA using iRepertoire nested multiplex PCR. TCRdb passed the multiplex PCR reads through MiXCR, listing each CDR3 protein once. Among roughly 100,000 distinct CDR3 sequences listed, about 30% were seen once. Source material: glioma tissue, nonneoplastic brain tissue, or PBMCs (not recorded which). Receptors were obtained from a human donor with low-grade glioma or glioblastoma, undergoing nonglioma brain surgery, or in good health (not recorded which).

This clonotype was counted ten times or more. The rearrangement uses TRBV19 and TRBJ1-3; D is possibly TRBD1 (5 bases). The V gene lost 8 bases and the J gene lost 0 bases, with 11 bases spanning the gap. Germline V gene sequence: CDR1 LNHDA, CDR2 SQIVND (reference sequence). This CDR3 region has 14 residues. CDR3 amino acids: CASCPGHSGNTIYF. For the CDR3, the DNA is TGTGCCAGTTGTCCGGGGCACTCTGGAAACACCATATATTTT.

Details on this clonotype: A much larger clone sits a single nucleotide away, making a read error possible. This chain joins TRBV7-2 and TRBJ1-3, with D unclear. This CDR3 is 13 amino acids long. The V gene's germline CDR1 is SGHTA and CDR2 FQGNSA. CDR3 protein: CASSSYTGNTVYF. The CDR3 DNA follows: TGTGCCAGCAGCTCTTATACTGGAAACACCGTATATTTT.

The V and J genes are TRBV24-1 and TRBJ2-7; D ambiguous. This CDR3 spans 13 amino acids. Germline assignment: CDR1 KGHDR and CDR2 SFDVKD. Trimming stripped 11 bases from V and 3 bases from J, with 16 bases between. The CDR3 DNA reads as TGTGCCAACAATGTAACGAACTGCTACGAGCAGTACTTC. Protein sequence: CANNVTNCYEQYF.

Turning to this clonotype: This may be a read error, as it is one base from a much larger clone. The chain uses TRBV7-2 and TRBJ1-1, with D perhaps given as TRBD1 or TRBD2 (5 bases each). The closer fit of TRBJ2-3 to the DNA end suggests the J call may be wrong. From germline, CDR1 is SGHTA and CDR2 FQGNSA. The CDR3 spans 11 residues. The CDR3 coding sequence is TGTGCCAGCAGCTTACTGGGACCGCAGTATTTT. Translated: CASSLLGPQYF.

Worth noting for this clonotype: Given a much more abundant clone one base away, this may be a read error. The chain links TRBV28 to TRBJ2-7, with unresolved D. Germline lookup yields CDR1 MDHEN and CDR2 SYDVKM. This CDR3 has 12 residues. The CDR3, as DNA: TGTGCCAGCAGTTTAGATGGGTACGAGCAGTGCTTC. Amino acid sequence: CASSLDGYEQCF.

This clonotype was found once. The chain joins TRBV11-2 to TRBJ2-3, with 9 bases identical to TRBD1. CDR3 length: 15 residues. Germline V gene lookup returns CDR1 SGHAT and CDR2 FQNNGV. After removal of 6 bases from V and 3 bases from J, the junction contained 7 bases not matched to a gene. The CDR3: CASRYGTGSTDTQYF. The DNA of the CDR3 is TGTGCCAGCAGATACGGGACAGGGAGTACAGATACGCAGTATTTT.

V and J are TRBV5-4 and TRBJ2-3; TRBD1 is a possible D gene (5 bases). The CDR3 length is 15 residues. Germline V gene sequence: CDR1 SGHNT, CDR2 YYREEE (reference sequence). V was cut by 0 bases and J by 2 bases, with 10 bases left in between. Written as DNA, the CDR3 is TGTGCCAGCAGCTTGGCTGTAGGGGACACAGATACGCAGTATTTT. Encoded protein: CASSLAVGDTDTQYF.

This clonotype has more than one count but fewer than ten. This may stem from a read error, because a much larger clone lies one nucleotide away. Here the CDR3 DNA reads TGTGCCAGCAGCCGGGACAGGGATAATTCACCCCTCCACTTT. Translated: CASSRDRDNSPLHF. The gene calls are TRBV7-2 and TRBJ1-6; 9 nucleotides line up with TRBD1. There are 14 residues in the CDR3. V lost 5 bases, J lost 5 bases, and 1 base stayed unmatched. The germline gives CDR1 SGHTA, CDR2 FQGNSA.

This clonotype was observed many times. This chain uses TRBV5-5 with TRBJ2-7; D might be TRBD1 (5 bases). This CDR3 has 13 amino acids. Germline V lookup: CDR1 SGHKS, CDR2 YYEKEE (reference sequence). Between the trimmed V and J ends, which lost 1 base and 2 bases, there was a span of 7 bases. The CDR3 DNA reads TGTGCCAGCAGCTTGCAAGGGGCCTACGAGCAGTACTTC. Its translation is CASSLQGAYEQYF.

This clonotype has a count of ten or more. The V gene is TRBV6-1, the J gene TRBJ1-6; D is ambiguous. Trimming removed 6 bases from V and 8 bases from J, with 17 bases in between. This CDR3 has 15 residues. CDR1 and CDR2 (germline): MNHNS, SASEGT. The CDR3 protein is CASSLSTILDSPLHF. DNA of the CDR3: TGTGCCAGCAGCTTGTCGACTATCTTGGATTCACCCCTCCACTTT.

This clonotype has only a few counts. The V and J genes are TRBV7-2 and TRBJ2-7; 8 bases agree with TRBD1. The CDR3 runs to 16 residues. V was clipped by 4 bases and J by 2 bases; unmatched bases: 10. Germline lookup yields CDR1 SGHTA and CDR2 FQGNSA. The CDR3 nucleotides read TGTGCCAGCAGCTCCCCCCCGGCCAGGGGGCCCTACGAGCAGTACTTC. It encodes CASSSPPARGPYEQYF.

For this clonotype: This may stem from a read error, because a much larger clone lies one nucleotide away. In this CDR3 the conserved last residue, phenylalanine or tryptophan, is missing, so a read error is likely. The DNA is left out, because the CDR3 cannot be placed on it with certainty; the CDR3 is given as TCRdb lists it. The CDR3 region is CASIAYGTAQLS. The rearrangement joins TRBV7-2 to TRBJ2-3; no check of the table's D call, TRBD1, against the DNA was made. Including both end residues, the CDR3 is 12 amino acids long. Germline V gives CDR1 SGHTA, CDR2 FQGNSA.

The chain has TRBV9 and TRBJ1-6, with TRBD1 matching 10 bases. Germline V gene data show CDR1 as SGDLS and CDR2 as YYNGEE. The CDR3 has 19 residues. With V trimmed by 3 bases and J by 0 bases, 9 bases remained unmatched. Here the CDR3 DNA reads TGTGCCAGCAGCGGAGACGGAAGACAGGGGGCCTCCTATAATTCACCCCTCCACTTT. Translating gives CASSGDGRQGASYNSPLHF. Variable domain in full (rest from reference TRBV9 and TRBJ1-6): DSGVTQTPKHLITATGQRVTLRCSPRSGDLSVYWYQQSLDQGLQFLIQYYNGEERAKGNILERFSAQQFPDLHSELNLSSLELGDSALYFCASSGDGRQGASYNSPLHFGNGTRLTVT.

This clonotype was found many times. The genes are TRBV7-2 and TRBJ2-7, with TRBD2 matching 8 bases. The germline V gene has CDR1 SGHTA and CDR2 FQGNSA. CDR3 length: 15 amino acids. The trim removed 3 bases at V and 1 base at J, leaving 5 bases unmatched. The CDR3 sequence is CASSLSSGGSYEQYF. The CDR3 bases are TGTGCCAGCAGCTTGTCCAGCGGGGGATCCTACGAGCAGTACTTC.

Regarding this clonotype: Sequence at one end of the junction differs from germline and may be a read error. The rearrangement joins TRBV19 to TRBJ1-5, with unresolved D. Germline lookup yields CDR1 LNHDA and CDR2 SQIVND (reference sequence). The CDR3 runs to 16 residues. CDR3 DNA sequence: TGTGTCAGTAGTATGGGCCCCCGCGCTGTCAATCAGCCCCAGCATTTT. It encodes CVSSMGPRAVNQPQHF. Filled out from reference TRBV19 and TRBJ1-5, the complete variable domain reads DGGITQSPKYLFRKEGQNVTLSCEQNLNHDAMYWYRQDPGQGLRLIYYSQIVNDFQKGDIAEGYSVSREKKESFPLTVTSAQKNPTAFYLCVSSMGPRAVNQPQHFGDGTRLSIL.

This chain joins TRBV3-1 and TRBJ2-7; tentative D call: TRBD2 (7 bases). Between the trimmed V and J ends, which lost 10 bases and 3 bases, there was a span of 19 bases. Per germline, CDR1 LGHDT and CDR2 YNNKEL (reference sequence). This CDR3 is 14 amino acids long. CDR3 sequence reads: CATSEGGRSYEQYF. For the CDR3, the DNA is TGTGCCACCTCAGAGGGGGGGAGGAGCTACGAGCAGTACTTC.

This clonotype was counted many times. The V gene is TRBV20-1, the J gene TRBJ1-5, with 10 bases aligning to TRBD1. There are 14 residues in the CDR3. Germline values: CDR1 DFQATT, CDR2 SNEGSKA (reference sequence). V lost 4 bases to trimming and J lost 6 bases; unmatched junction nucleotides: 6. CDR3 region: CSAKTGGAPQPQHF. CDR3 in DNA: TGCAGTGCTAAGACAGGGGGCGCCCCTCAGCCCCAGCATTTT.